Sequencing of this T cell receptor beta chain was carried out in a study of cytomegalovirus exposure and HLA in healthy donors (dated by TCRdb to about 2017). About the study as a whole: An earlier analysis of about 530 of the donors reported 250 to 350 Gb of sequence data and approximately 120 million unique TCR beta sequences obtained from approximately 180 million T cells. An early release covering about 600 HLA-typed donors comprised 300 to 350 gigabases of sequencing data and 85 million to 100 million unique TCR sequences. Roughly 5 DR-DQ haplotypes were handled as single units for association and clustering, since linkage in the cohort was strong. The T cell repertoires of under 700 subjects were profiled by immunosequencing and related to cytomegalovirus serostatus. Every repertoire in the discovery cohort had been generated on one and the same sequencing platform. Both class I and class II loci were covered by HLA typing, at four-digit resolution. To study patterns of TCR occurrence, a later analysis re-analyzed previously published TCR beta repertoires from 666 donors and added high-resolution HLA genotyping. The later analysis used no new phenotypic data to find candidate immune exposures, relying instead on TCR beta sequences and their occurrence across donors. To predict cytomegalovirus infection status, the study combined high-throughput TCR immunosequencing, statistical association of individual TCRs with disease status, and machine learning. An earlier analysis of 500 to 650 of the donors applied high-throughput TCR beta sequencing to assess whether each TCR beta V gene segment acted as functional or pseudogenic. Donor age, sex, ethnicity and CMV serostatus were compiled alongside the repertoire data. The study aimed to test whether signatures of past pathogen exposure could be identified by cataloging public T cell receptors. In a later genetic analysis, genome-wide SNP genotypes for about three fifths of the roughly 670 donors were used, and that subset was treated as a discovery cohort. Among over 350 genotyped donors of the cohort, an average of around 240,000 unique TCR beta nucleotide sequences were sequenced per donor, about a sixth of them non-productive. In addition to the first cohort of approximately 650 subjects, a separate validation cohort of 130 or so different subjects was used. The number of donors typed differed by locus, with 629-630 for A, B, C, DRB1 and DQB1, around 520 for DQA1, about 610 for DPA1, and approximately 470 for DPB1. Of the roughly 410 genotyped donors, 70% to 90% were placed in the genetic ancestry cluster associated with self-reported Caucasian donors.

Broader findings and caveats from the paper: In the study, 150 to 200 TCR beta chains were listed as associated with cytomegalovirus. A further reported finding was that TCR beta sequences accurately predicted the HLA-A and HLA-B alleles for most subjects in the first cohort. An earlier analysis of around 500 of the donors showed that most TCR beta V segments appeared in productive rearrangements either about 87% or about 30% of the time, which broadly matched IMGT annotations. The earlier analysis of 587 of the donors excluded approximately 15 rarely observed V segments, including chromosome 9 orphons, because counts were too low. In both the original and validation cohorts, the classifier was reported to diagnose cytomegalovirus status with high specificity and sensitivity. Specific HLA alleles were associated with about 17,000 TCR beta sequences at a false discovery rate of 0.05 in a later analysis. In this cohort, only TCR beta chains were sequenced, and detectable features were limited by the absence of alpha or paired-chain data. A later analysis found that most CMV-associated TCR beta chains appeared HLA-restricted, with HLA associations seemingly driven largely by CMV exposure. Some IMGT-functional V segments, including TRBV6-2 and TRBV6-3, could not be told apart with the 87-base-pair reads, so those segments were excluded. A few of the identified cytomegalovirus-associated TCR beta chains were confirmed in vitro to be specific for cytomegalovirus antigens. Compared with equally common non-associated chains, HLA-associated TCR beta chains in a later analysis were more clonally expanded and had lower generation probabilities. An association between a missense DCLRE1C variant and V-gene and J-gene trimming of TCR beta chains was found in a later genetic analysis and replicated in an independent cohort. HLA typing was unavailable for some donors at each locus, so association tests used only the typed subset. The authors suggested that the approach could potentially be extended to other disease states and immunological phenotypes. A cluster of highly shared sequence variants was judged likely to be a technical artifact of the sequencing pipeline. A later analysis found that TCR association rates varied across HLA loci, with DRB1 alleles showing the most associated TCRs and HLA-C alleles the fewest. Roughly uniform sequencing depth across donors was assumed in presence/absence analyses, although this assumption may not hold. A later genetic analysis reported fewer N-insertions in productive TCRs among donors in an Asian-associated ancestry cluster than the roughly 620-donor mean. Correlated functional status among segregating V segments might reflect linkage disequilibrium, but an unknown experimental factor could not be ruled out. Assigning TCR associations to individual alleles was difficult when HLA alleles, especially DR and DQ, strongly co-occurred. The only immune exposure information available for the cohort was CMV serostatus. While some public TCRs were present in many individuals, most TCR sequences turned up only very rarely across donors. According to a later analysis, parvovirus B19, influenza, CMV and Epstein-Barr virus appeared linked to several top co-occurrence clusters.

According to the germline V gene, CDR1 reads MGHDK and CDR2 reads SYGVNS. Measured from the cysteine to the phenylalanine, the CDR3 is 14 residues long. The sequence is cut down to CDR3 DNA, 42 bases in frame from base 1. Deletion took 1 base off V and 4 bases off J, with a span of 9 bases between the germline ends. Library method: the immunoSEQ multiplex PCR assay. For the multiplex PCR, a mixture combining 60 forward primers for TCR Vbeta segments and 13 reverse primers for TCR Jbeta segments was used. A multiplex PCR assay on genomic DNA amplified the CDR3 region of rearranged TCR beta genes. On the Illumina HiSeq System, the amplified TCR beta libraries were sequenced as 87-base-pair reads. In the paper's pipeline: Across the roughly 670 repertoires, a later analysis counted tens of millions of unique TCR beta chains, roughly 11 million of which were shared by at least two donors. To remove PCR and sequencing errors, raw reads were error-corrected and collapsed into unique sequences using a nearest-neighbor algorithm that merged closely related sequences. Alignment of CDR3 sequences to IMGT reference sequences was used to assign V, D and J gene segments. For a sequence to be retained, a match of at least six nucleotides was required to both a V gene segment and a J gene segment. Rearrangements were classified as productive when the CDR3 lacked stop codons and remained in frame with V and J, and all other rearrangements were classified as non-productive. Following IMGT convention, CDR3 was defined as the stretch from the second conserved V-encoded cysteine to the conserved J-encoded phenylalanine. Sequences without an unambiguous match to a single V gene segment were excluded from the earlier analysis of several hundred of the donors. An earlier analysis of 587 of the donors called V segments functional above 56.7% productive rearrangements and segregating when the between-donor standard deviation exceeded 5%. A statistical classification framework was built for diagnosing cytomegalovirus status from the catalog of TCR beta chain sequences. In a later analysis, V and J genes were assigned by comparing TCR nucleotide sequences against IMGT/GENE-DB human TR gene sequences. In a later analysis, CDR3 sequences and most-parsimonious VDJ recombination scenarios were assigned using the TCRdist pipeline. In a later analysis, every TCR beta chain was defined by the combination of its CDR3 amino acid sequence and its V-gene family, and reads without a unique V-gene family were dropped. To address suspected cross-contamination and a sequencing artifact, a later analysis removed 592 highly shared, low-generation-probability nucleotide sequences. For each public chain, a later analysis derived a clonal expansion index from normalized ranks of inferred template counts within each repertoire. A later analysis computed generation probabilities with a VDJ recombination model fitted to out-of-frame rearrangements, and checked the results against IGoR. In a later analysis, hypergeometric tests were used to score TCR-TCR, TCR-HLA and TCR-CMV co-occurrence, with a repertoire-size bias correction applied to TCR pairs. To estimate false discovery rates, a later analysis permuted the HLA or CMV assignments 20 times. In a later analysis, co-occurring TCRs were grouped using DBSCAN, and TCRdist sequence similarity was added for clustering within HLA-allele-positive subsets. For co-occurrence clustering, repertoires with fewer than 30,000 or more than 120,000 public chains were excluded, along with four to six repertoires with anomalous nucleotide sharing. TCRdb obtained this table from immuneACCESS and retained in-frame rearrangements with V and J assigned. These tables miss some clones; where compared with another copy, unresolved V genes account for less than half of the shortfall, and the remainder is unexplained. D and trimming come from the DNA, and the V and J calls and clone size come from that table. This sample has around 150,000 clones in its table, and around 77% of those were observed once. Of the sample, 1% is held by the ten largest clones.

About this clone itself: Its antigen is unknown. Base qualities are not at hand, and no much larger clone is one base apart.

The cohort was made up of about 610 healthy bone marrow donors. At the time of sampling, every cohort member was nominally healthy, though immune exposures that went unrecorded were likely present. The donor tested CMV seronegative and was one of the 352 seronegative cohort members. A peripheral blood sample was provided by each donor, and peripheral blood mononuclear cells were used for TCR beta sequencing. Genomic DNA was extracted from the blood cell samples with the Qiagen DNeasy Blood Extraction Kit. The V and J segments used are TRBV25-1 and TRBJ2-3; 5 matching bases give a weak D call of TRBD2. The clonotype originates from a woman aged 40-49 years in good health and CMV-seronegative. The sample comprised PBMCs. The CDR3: CASSEWLGADTQYF. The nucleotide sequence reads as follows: TGTGCCAGCAGTGAATGGCTCGGGGCAGATACGCAGTATTTT.